The 27 T cell receptor beta chains below come from one sample, sequenced in a study of CD8+CD57+ T cells in acquired aplastic anemia. CDR3 and TCR beta VDJ profiling relied on a genomic DNA template. Using its own MiXCR run on the reads, TCRdb lists one record per CDR3 protein. The sample carries about 170,000 distinct CDR3 sequences, approximately 40% recorded once. The sequenced sample was sorted CD4+, CD8+, or CD8+CD57+ T cells (not recorded which) from PBMCs. The receptor set was obtained from a human donor in good health.

The gene calls are TRBV25-1 and TRBJ2-1; 15 bases align to TRBD2. The CDR3 has 14 amino acids. Germline V gene sequence: CDR1 MGHDK, CDR2 SYGVNS. The ends lost 5 bases at V and 10 bases at J; junction bases unmatched: 3. The chain's CDR3 is CASSFGLAGGEQFF. CDR3 DNA: TGTGCCAGCAGTTTTGGACTAGCGGGAGGGGAGCAGTTCTTC. Complete variable domain (other parts from reference TRBV25-1 and TRBJ2-1): EADIYQTPRYLVIGTGKKITLECSQTMGHDKMYWYQQDPGMELHLIHYSYGVNSTEKGDLSSESTVSRIRTEHFPLTLESARPSHTSQYLCASSFGLAGGEQFFGPGTRLTVL.

The chain combines TRBV4-3 with TRBJ1-2; 9 bases line up with TRBD1. Germline loops: CDR1 LGHNA, CDR2 YSLEER. V shed 1 base, J shed 7 bases, and the junction held 16 bases outside the gene matches. The CDR3 spans 18 residues. The CDR3 DNA reads as TGCGCCAGCAGCCAAGGGTTTCTAGGACAGGGGATGCCTCGTGGCTACACCTTC. Residues: CASSQGFLGQGMPRGYTF.

The chain joins TRBV20-1 to TRBJ2-5; 9 bases align to TRBD1. Trimming at V came to 3 bases and at J to 0 bases, leaving 5 bases not matched to a gene. Per germline, CDR1 DFQATT and CDR2 SNEGSKA (reference sequence). This CDR3 contains 15 residues. The CDR3 here is CSARGTGRDQETQYF. The CDR3 DNA follows: TGCAGTGCTAGGGGGACAGGGAGGGACCAAGAGACCCAGTACTTC.

The CDR3 here is CSAGDSSTDTQYF. The CDR3 nucleotides are TGCAGTGCTGGGGACAGTAGCACAGATACGCAGTATTTT. The chain combines TRBV20-1 with TRBJ2-3, with 7 bases fitting TRBD1. The CDR3 has 13 residues. With 5 bases clipped from V and 0 bases from J, the junction kept 2 bases outside the gene matches. Germline loops: CDR1 DFQATT, CDR2 SNEGSKA (reference sequence).

In this sample, this clonotype turned up many times. The chain employs TRBV19 and TRBJ2-1; 12 nucleotides line up with TRBD2. CDR1 is LNHDA and CDR2 is SQIVND in the germline V gene (reference sequence). The CDR3 runs 14 residues. Germline trimming cut 8 bases from V and 4 bases from J; bases unmatched to any gene: 3. In nucleotides, the CDR3 is TGTGCCAGTGGAGGACTAGCGGGGTACAATGAGCAGTTCTTC. Translating it yields CASGGLAGYNEQFF.

This clonotype was observed at least ten times. The CDR3 DNA follows: TGTGCCAGCAGGTGGGAAGGTCTTGGGACCGGGGAGCTGTTTTTT. Translated: CASRWEGLGTGELFF. This sequence joins TRBV6-1 and TRBJ2-2; no clear D gene. The CDR3 has 15 residues. V was clipped by 6 bases and J by 5 bases, with 16 bases between them. Germline values: CDR1 MNHNS, CDR2 SASEGT.

The table lists this clonotype with a few counts. The chain employs TRBV15 and TRBJ2-3; TRBD1 aligns across 10 bases. Germline V CDR1 and CDR2: LNHNV, YYDKDF (reference sequence). The CDR3 covers 16 residues. V trimming: 2 bases; J trimming: 3 bases; junction bases outside the gene matches: 5. The CDR3 region is CATSRHRTGGTDTQYF. CDR3 in DNA: TGTGCCACCAGCAGACATCGGACAGGGGGAACAGATACGCAGTATTTT.

V gene TRBV7-2 combines with J gene TRBJ1-4, with D possibly being TRBD1 (5 bases). This CDR3 comprises 14 residues. Germline CDR1 and CDR2: SGHTA and FQGNSA. V lost 1 base and J 8 bases, leaving 11 bases between the germline ends. CDR3 bases: TGTGCCAGCAGCTTAGGGGGCGACGGGGAAAAACTGTTTTTT. This translates into CASSLGGDGEKLFF.

The chain carries TRBV28 and TRBJ2-7; TRBD2 might be the D (5 bases). V was shortened by 4 bases and J by 4 bases, with 14 bases between the two germline ends. Germline V gene lookup returns CDR1 MDHEN and CDR2 SYDVKM. The CDR3 is made up of 14 amino acids. The CDR3 sequence: CASSWEPSSYEQYF. The CDR3 DNA reads as TGTGCCAGCAGTTGGGAGCCGAGCTCTTACGAGCAGTACTTC.

This clonotype has only a few counts. The chain recombines TRBV9 with TRBJ1-1; D is ambiguous. Germline CDR1 reads SGDLS; CDR2 reads YYNGEE. V dropped 0 bases and J dropped 0 bases, with 3 bases sitting between them. This CDR3 spans 13 amino acids. CDR3 loop: CASSVAMNTEAFF. For the CDR3, the DNA is TGTGCCAGCAGCGTAGCCATGAACACTGAAGCTTTCTTT.

This clonotype occurred many times. This chain joins TRBV12-3 or TRBV12-4 and TRBJ1-1; D is uncertain. The length of the CDR3 is 13 residues. V lost 3 bases, J lost 5 bases, and 10 bases lay in between. CDR3 loop: CASSLSPWTEAFF. In DNA, the CDR3 is TGTGCCAGCAGTTTGAGCCCATGGACTGAAGCTTTCTTT.

The rearrangement links TRBV24-1 to TRBJ2-2; D is tentatively TRBD1 or TRBD2 (5 bases each). The germline V gene has CDR1 KGHDR and CDR2 SFDVKD. The V gene lost 7 bases and the J gene lost 9 bases, with 8 bases spanning the gap. There are 11 residues in the CDR3. This chain's CDR3 is CATREDRELFF. CDR3 in DNA: TGTGCCACCAGGGAGGACAGGGAGCTGTTTTTT.

This clonotype was seen ten or more times. This chain uses TRBV9 with TRBJ2-3; TRBD1 agrees at 8 bases. CDR3 length: 15 residues. Trimming removed 4 bases from V and 5 bases from J; junction bases left unmatched: 9. Per the germline V gene, CDR1 is SGDLS and CDR2 is YYNGEE. The CDR3, as DNA: TGTGCCAGCAGCTCCCTAGGACAGGGTGAAGATACGCAGTATTTT. It encodes CASSSLGQGEDTQYF.

This clonotype was recorded many times. The chain has TRBV10-3 and TRBJ2-7, with TRBD2 matching over 8 bases. V shed 3 bases and J 4 bases; nucleotides not matched to a gene: 8. Germline V lookup: CDR1 ENHRY, CDR2 SYGVKD. This CDR3 has 15 amino acids. CDR3 amino acids: CAISESGGQMYEQYF. In DNA, the CDR3 is TGTGCCATCAGTGAATCGGGAGGGCAGATGTACGAGCAGTACTTC.

CDR3 in amino acids: CASTVHATNEKLFF. For the CDR3, the DNA is TGTGCCAGTACTGTACACGCAACTAATGAAAAACTGTTTTTT. The rearrangement joins TRBV19 to TRBJ1-4, with unresolved D. The CDR3 extends over 14 amino acids. The germline V gene encodes CDR1 LNHDA and CDR2 SQIVND (reference sequence). The V end lost 7 bases, the J end lost 0 bases, and 9 bases lay between the germline ends.

The rearrangement links TRBV10-3 to TRBJ1-3; 8 positions agree with TRBD1. The CDR3 length is 15 residues. The germline V gene has CDR1 ENHRY and CDR2 SYGVKD. V was clipped by 6 bases and J by 2 bases; unmatched bases: 6. The CDR3 here is CAISPTGVAGNTIYF. The CDR3 DNA sequence: TGTGCCATCAGCCCGACAGGGGTGGCTGGAAACACCATATATTTT.

This clonotype was recorded at least ten times. The rearrangement joins TRBV9 to TRBJ1-2, with 9 bases matching TRBD1. Germline-derived CDR1 and CDR2 are SGDLS and YYNGEE. With 0 bases clipped from V and 6 bases from J, the junction kept 3 bases outside the gene matches. The CDR3 is 14 amino acids. Here the CDR3 DNA reads TGTGCCAGCAGCGTAGGGGGACAGGGCCATGGCTACACCTTC. It is translated as CASSVGGQGHGYTF.

Written as DNA, the CDR3 is TGTGCCAGCAGCCCCCTAGAGAACACTGAAGCTTTCTTT. Translated: CASSPLENTEAFF. This chain links TRBV7-9 with TRBJ1-1; unclear D gene. Trimming took 5 bases from V and 1 from J, leaving 8 bases between them. This CDR3 comprises 13 residues. CDR1 and CDR2 (germline): SEHNR, FQNEAQ (reference sequence).

This clonotype has ten or more counts. The V and J genes are TRBV29-1 and TRBJ2-5; 8 nucleotides line up with TRBD1. This CDR3 is built from 14 residues. Germline V gene data show CDR1 as SQVTM and CDR2 as ANQGSEA. V lost 6 bases to trimming and J lost 5 bases; unmatched junction nucleotides: 11. CDR3 DNA sequence: TGCAGCGTCTTCCGAGACAGGGGTGACGAGACCCAGTACTTC. This sequence encodes CSVFRDRGDETQYF. The entire variable domain, with the rest obtained from reference TRBV29-1 and TRBJ2-5, is as follows: SAVISQKPSRDICQRGTSLTIQCQVDSQVTMMFWYRQQPGQSLTLIATANQGSEATYESGFVIDKFPISRPNLTFSTLTVSNMSPEDSSIYLCSVFRDRGDETQYFGPGTRLLVL.

CDR3 DNA sequence: TGTGCCAGCAGCCCTTGGACTAGCGGGAAGTCCAATGAGCAGTTCTTC. It is translated as CASSPWTSGKSNEQFF. The rearrangement joins TRBV3-1 to TRBJ2-1, with 12 nucleotides matching TRBD2. The trim removed 4 bases at V and 6 bases at J, leaving 7 bases unmatched. CDR1 and CDR2 (germline): LGHDT, YNNKEL (reference sequence). The CDR3 has 16 amino acids.

A remark on this clonotype: One base away lies a much larger clone, so this may be a sequencing read error. The rearrangement joins TRBV6-1 to TRBJ1-2; a weak D match, TRBD1 (6 bases). The V end lost 8 bases, the J end lost 4 bases, and 14 bases lay between the germline ends. Germline CDR1 MNHNS, CDR2 SASEGT. This CDR3 contains 13 residues. The CDR3 region is CASSDGGTYGYTF. CDR3 nucleotides: TGTGCCAGCTCGGACGGGGGCACCTATGGCTACACCTTC.

This chain uses TRBV7-8 with TRBJ2-2; D may be TRBD1 (6 bases). Germline loops: CDR1 SGHVS, CDR2 FQNEAQ. This CDR3 has 17 amino acids. V shed 5 bases and J shed 5 bases, with 21 bases lying between them. The CDR3 loop reads CASSQVPGAYRTGELFF. CDR3 nucleotide sequence: TGTGCCAGCAGCCAAGTACCAGGGGCGTACAGGACCGGGGAGCTGTTTTTT.

In its sample, this clonotype was seen a few times. The chain's CDR3 is CASSPLGREAFF. The CDR3 bases are TGTGCCAGCTCACCTTTGGGACGGGAAGCTTTCTTT. The rearrangement joins TRBV18 to TRBJ1-1; a weak D match, TRBD1 (5 bases). Trimming shortened V by 3 bases and J by 8 bases, and 10 bases separated the two germline ends. The CDR3 extends over 12 amino acids. Germline CDR1 reads KGHSH; CDR2 reads LQKENI.

This clonotype was counted ten times or more. The rearrangement joins TRBV12-3 or TRBV12-4 to TRBJ1-2; 10 positions match TRBD1. The CDR3 loop spans 14 amino acids. Trimming cost V 6 bases and J 1 base; bases outside gene matches: 2. The CDR3 loop is CASRGTGDNYGYTF. The CDR3 DNA is TGTGCCAGCAGAGGGACAGGGGATAACTATGGCTACACCTTC.

V and J are TRBV19 and TRBJ2-1, with D unclear. The CDR3 is 15 residues long. Trimming left V 2 bases short and J 5 bases short, with 13 bases between. Germline CDR1 reads LNHDA; CDR2 reads SQIVND (reference sequence). This CDR3 reads CASSIRAAGNNEQFF. The CDR3 DNA reads as TGTGCCAGTAGTATAAGGGCTGCCGGAAACAATGAGCAGTTCTTC.

The chain recombines TRBV29-1 with TRBJ2-1; TRBD2 matches 7 bases. Germline-derived CDR1 and CDR2 are SQVTM and ANQGSEA. There are 15 residues in the CDR3. Trimming took 1 base from V and 7 from J; bases not matched to a gene: 10. Here the CDR3 DNA reads TGCAGCGTTGAAGCCTCCAGCGGGGCGAGAAATGAGCAGTTCTTC. Translated, it gives CSVEASSGARNEQFF.

This clonotype has just one count. The gene calls are TRBV7-9 and TRBJ2-7; D is unclear. The germline V gene encodes CDR1 SEHNR and CDR2 FQNEAQ (reference sequence). V dropped 1 base and J dropped 6 bases, with 10 bases sitting between them. The CDR3 is made up of 13 amino acids. The DNA of the CDR3 is TGTGCCAGCAGCTTAGAAGGTCTGGCCGAGCAGTACTTC. Amino acid sequence: CASSLEGLAEQYF.